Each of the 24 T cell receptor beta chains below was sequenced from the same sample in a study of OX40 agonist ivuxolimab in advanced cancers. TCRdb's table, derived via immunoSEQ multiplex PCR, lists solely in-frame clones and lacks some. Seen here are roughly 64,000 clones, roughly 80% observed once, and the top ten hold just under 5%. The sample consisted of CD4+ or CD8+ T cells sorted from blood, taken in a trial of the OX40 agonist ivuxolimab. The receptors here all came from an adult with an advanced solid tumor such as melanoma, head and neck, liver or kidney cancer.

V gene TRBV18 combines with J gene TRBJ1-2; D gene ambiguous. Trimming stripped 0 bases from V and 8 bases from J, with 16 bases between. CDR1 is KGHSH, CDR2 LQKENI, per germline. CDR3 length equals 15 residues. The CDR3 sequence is CASSPPAVRSGGYTF. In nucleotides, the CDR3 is TGTGCCAGCTCACCACCGGCGGTTCGTTCGGGCGGCTACACCTTC.

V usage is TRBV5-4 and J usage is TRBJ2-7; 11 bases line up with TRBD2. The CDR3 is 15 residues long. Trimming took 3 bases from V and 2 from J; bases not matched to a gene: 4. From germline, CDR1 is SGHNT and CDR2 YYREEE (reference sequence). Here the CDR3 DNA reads TGTGCCAGCAGCTCCCCACTAGCGGGGGCCTACGAGCAGTACTTC. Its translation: CASSSPLAGAYEQYF.

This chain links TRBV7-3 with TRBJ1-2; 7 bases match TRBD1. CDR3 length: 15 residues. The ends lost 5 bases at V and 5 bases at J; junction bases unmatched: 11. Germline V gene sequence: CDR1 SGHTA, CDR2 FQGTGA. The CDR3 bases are TGTGCCAGCAGCCCTAGTTCAGGGGGGCAGTATGGCTACACCTTC. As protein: CASSPSSGGQYGYTF.

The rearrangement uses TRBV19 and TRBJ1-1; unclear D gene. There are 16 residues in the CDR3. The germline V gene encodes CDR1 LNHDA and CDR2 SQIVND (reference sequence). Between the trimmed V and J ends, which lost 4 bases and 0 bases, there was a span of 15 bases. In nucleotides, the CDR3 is TGTGCCAGTAGTAACTCGTTCGGGCTAATGAACACTGAAGCTTTCTTT. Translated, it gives CASSNSFGLMNTEAFF.

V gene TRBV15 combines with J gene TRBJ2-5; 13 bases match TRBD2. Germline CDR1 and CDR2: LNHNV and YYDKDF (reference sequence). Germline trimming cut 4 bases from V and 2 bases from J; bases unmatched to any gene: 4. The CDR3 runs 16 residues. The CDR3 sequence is CATSTGTSGKQETQYF. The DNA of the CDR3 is TGTGCCACCAGCACAGGGACTAGCGGGAAGCAAGAGACCCAGTACTTC.

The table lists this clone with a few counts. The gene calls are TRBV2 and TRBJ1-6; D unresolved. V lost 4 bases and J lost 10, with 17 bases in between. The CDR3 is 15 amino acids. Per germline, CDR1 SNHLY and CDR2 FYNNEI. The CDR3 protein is CASSGEDGLWSPLHF. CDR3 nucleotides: TGTGCCAGCAGTGGGGAGGACGGCCTTTGGTCACCCCTCCACTTT.

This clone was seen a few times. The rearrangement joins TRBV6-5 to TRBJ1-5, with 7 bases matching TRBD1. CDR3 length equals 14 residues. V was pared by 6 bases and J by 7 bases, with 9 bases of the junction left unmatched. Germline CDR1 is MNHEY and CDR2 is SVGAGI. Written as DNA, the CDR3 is TGTGCCAGCAGCCGACAGGGATCGGGGCAGCCCCAGCATTTT. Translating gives CASSRQGSGQPQHF.

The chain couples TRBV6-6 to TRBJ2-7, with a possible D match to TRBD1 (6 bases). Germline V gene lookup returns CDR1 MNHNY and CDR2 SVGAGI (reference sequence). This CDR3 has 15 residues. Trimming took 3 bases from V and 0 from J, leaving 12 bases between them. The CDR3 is CASSYGQGFSYEQYF. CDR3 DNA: TGTGCCAGCAGTTATGGGCAGGGGTTCTCCTACGAGCAGTACTTC.

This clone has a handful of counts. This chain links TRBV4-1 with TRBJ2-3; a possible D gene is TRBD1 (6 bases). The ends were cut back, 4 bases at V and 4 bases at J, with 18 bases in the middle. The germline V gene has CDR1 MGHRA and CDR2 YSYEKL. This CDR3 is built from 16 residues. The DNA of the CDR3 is TGCGCCAGCAGCCGGACGGCGACCAGGGGCCCAGATACGCAGTATTTT. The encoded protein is CASSRTATRGPDTQYF.

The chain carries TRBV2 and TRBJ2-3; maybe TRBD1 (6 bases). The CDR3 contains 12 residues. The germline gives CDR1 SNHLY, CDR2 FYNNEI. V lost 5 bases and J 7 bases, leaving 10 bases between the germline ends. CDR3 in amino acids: CASSWTVNTQYF. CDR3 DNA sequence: TGTGCCAGCAGTTGGACAGTCAATACGCAGTATTTT.

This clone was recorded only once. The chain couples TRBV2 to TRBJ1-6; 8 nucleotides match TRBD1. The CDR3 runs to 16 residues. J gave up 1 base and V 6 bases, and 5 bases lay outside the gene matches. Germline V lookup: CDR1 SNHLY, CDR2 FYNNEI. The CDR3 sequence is CASRSRTGSYNSPLHF. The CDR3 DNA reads TGTGCCAGCAGATCCCGGACAGGGTCCTATAATTCACCCCTCCACTTT.

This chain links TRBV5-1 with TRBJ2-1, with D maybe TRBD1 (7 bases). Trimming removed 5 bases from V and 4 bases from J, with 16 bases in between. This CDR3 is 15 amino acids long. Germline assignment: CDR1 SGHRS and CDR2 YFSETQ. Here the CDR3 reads CASRRGGGGYNEQFF. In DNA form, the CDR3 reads TGCGCCAGCAGAAGAGGGGGCGGAGGGTACAATGAGCAGTTCTTC.

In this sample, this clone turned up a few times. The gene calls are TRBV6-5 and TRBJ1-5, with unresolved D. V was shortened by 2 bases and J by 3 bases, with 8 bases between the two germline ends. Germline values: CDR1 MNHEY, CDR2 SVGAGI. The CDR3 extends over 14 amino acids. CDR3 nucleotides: TGTGCCAGCAGTTACAACAGAGCCAATCAGCCCCAGCATTTT. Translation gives CASSYNRANQPQHF.

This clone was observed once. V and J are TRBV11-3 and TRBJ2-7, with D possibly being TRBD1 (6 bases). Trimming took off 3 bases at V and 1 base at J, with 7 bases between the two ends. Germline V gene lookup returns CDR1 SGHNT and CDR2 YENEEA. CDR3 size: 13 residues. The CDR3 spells CASSLGASYEQYF. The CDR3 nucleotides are TGTGCCAGCAGCTTGGGGGCTTCCTACGAGCAGTACTTC.

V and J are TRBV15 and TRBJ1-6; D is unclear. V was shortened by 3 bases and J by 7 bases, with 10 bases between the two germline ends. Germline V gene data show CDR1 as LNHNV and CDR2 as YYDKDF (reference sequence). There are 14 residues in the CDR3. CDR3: CATSSLDPNSPLHF. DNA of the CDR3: TGTGCCACCAGCAGCTTAGACCCGAATTCACCCCTCCACTTT.

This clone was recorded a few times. In DNA, the CDR3 is TGTGCCAGCAGTTCCCAGGGACAGGGCAACTATGGCTACACCTTC. It is translated as CASSSQGQGNYGYTF. The chain has TRBV6-1 and TRBJ1-2; 9 bases match TRBD1. Germline V lookup: CDR1 MNHNS, CDR2 SASEGT. CDR3 length equals 15 residues. Trimming at V came to 5 bases and at J to 2 bases, leaving 6 bases not matched to a gene.

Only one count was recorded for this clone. CDR3 region: CASRRGTGRNQPQHF. CDR3 nucleotides: TGTGCCAGCAGACGTGGGACGGGAAGAAATCAGCCCCAGCATTTT. V gene TRBV5-8 combines with J gene TRBJ1-5, with D perhaps TRBD1 (5 bases). The V gene's germline CDR1 is SGHTS and CDR2 YDEGEE. The CDR3 is made up of 15 amino acids. Trimming cost V 5 bases and J 4 bases, with 16 bases left between them.

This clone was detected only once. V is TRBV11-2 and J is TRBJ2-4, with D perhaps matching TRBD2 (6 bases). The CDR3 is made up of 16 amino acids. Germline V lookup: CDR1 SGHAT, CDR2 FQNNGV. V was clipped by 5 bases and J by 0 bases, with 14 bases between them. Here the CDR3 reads CASSGAGQLAKNIQYF. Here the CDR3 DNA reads TGTGCCAGCAGCGGAGCGGGTCAGCTAGCCAAAAACATTCAGTACTTC.

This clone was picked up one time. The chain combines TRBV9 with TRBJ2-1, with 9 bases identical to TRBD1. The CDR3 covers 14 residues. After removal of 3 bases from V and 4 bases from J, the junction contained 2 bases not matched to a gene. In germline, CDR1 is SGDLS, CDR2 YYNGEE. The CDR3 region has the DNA TGTGCCAGCAGCGCTGGACAGGGGTACAATGAGCAGTTCTTC. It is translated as CASSAGQGYNEQFF.

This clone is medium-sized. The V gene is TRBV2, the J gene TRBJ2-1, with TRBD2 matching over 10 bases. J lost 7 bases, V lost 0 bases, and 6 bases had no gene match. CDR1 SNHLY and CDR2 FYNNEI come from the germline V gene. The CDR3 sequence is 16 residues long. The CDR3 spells CASSEAALAGENEQFF. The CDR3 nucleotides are TGTGCCAGCAGTGAAGCGGCTCTAGCGGGAGAGAATGAGCAGTTCTTC.

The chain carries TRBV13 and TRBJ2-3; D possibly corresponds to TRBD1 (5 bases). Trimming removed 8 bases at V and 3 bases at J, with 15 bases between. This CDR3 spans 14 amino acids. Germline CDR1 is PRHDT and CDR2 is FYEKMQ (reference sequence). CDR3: CASAWGISTDTQYF. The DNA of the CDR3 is TGTGCCAGCGCTTGGGGCATCAGTACAGATACGCAGTATTTT.

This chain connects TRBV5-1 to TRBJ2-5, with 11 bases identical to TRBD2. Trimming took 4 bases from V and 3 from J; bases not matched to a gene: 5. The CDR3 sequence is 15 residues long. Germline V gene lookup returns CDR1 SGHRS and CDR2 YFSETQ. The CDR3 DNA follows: TGCGCCAGCAGCGACCCGACTAGCGGGAAAGAGACCCAGTACTTC. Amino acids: CASSDPTSGKETQYF.

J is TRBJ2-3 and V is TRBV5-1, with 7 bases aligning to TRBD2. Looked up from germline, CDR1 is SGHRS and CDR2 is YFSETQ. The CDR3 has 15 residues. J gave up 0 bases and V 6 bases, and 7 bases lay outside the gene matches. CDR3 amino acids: CASTLLAESTDTQYF. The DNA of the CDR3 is TGCGCCAGCACCCTGCTAGCGGAGAGCACAGATACGCAGTATTTT.

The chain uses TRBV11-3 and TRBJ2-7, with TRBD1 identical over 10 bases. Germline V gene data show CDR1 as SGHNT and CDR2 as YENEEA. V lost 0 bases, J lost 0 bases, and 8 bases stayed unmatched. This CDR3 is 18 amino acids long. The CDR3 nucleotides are TGTGCCAGCAGCTTAGAAGGTGGCGGACAGGGGGTCTCCTACGAGCAGTACTTC. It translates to CASSLEGGGQGVSYEQYF.